The rows below give T cell receptor beta chains drawn from one sample of a study of post-analysis software for immune sequencing data. TCRdb reprocessed the PCR reads with MiXCR, giving one entry per CDR3 protein. The data contain roughly 670,000 distinct CDR3 sequences, 55% to 60% of them seen just once; the ten biggest clones take up about 11%. The sample was blood. Every receptor here comes from a girl aged 2-9 years with multiple sclerosis. The CDR3 runs from the conserved cysteine through the conserved F or W. A D gene is named only where the DNA matches it firmly. Part of the rows lack a size; the others show once, few, many or a class for expanded clones.

d_gene	abundance	v_gene	j_gene	CDR3aa	CDR3nt
TRBD1	NA	TRBV5-6	TRBJ1-2	CASILWDRPMAGYTF	TGTGCCAGCATCTTGTGGGACAGACCAATGGCTGGCTACACCTTC
NA	NA	TRBV12-3/TRBV12-4	TRBJ1-5	CASSFRRNSNQPRHF	TGTGCCAGCAGTTTCCGTAGGAATAGCAATCAGCCCCGGCATTTT
TRBD2	few	TRBV5-1	TRBJ2-3	CASSFYGGAADTQYF	TGCGCCAGCAGCTTTTACGGGGGGGCCGCAGATACGCAGTATTTT
NA	few	TRBV6-5	TRBJ1-4	CASMGPSVEKLFF	TGTGCCAGCATGGGTCCTTCGGTTGAAAAACTGTTTTTT
NA	NA	TRBV6-5	TRBJ1-2	CASSSWGVNYGYTF	TGTGCCAGCAGTTCATGGGGTGTTAACTATGGCTACACCTTC
NA	NA	TRBV29-1	TRBJ2-7	CSVGTLNEQYF	TGCAGCGTGGGGACATTAAATGAGCAGTACTTC
NA	NA	TRBV5-1	TRBJ2-3	CASSLPDDTDTQYF	TGCGCCAGCAGCTTGCCGGACGACACAGATACGCAGTATTTT
TRBD1	once	TRBV10-3	TRBJ2-1	CAISARTGESNEQFF	TGTGCCATCAGTGCACGGACAGGGGAGAGCAATGAGCAGTTCTTC
NA	NA	TRBV9	TRBJ1-4	CASSVGGREEKLFF	TGTGCCAGCAGCGTTGGGGGGCGCGAAGAAAAACTGTTTTTT
NA	NA	TRBV25-1	TRBJ1-1	CASSPPWGSTEAFF	TGTGCCAGCAGTCCCCCCTGGGGGAGCACTGAAGCTTTCTTT
TRBD1	NA	TRBV29-1	TRBJ1-4	CSGRQGDEKLFF	TGCAGCGGAAGACAGGGAGATGAAAAACTGTTTTTT
NA	NA	TRBV4-3	TRBJ2-3	CASSQDSRLAPGTDTQYF	TGCGCCAGCAGCCAAGATAGTAGGCTAGCCCCAGGCACAGATACGCAGTATTTT
TRBD2	NA	TRBV20-1	TRBJ2-1	CSARVAGAVYNEQFF	TGCAGTGCTAGAGTAGCGGGAGCGGTGTACAATGAGCAGTTCTTC
NA	NA	TRBV5-4	TRBJ1-1	CASNVPGFDTEAFF	TGTGCCAGCAACGTACCGGGATTTGACACTGAAGCTTTCTTT
TRBD1	few	TRBV29-1	TRBJ2-3	CSVDPGQGTDTQYF	TGCAGCGTTGACCCGGGACAGGGTACAGATACGCAGTATTTT
NA	NA	TRBV3-1	TRBJ2-6	CASSQVGGAGGANVLTF	TGTGCCAGCAGCCAAGTTGGGGGAGCGGGTGGTGCCAACGTCCTGACTTTC
NA	many	TRBV14	TRBJ2-3	CASSSGFSADTQYF	TGTGCCAGCAGCTCAGGGTTTTCGGCAGATACGCAGTATTTT
TRBD1	NA	TRBV6-5	TRBJ1-2	CASRGTGVVYGYTF	TGTGCCAGCAGGGGAACAGGGGTTGTGTATGGCTACACCTTC
NA	few	TRBV27	TRBJ2-6	CASSLLTGFSGANVLTF	TGTGCCAGCAGTTTACTAACGGGGTTCTCGGGGGCCAACGTCCTGACTTTC
NA	NA	TRBV20-1	TRBJ2-7	CSASDAGVTPSYEQYF	TGCAGTGCTAGTGACGCCGGGGTCACGCCCTCCTACGAGCAGTACTTC
NA	NA	TRBV7-9	TRBJ1-1	CASSLEGSFDTEAFF	TGTGCCAGCAGCTTAGAGGGTAGTTTCGACACTGAAGCTTTCTTT
NA	NA	TRBV5-1	TRBJ2-2	CASNQHTNTGELFF	TGCGCCAGCAATCAACACACGAACACCGGGGAGCTGTTTTTT
TRBD2	NA	TRBV7-9	TRBJ2-1	CASSLGTSGFRQFF	TGTGCCAGCAGCTTAGGGACTAGCGGGTTTAGGCAGTTCTTC
NA	once	TRBV20-1	TRBJ2-3	CSAREGLGADTQYF	TGCAGTGCGAGAGAGGGCCTGGGGGCAGATACGCAGTATTTT
NA	NA	TRBV5-1	TRBJ2-5	CASSAGLQIQETQYF	TGCGCCAGCAGCGCGGGACTGCAGATCCAAGAGACCCAGTACTTC
NA	NA	TRBV13	TRBJ2-3	CASSLRQGSPVGDTQYF	TGTGCCAGCAGCTTAAGGCAGGGTTCCCCGGTCGGAGATACGCAGTATTTT
NA	NA	TRBV29-1	TRBJ1-1	CSVEVGPSGGYTEAFF	TGCAGCGTTGAAGTGGGGCCATCGGGGGGATACACTGAAGCTTTCTTT
NA	NA	TRBV7-9	TRBJ2-6	CASSHPLSTGSSGANVLTF	TGTGCCAGCAGCCACCCACTCTCAACAGGGTCCTCTGGGGCCAACGTCCTGACTTTC
NA	few	TRBV11-2	TRBJ2-4	CASSLRFQAKNIQYF	TGTGCCAGCAGCTTAAGGTTCCAAGCCAAAAACATTCAGTACTTC
NA	NA	TRBV18	TRBJ2-1	CASSPRSSGDEIVGEQFF	TGTGCCAGCTCACCACGATCGTCCGGGGACGAAATAGTAGGGGAGCAGTTCTTC
NA	few	TRBV25-1	TRBJ2-5	CASTPTTGQTQETQYF	TGTGCCAGCACCCCAACTACGGGGCAGACCCAAGAGACCCAGTACTTC
NA	once	TRBV18	TRBJ2-7	CASSRAGQSYEQYF	TGTGCCAGCTCACGGGCGGGTCAGTCCTACGAGCAGTACTTC
NA	NA	TRBV14	TRBJ1-6	CASSQTRGNSPLHF	TGTGCCAGCAGCCAGACACGGGGGAATTCACCCCTCCACTTT
TRBD2	NA	TRBV3-1	TRBJ2-5	CASSQGTSGRETQYF	TGTGCCAGCAGCCAAGGGACTAGCGGGAGGGAGACCCAGTACTTC
TRBD2	NA	TRBV5-1	TRBJ2-1	CASSLVRGSSYNEQFF	TGCGCCAGCAGCTTGGTTCGCGGGAGCTCCTACAATGAGCAGTTCTTC
NA	NA	TRBV5-5	TRBJ2-3	CASNQGSDTQYF	TGTGCCAGCAACCAGGGGTCCGATACGCAGTATTTT
TRBD1	few	TRBV9	TRBJ2-7	CASSVRDRVDEQYF	TGTGCCAGCAGCGTCCGGGACAGGGTGGACGAGCAGTACTTC
NA	NA	TRBV6-1	TRBJ2-3	CASNHRNSIDQDTQYF	TGTGCCAGCAACCACAGAAACAGCATTGACCAGGATACGCAGTATTTT
NA	NA	TRBV10-2	TRBJ2-5	CASSEMIGGRQETQYF	TGCGCCAGCAGTGAGATGATAGGGGGTAGACAAGAGACCCAGTACTTC
TRBD2	NA	TRBV9	TRBJ2-7	CASSVSPSGALYEQYF	TGTGCCAGCAGCGTCTCTCCTAGCGGGGCTCTCTACGAGCAGTACTTC
TRBD2	few	TRBV5-1	TRBJ2-1	CASGRERNNEQFF	TGCGCCAGCGGGAGGGAGAGGAACAATGAGCAGTTCTTC
NA	few	TRBV27	TRBJ2-7	CASSLRITYEQYF	TGTGCCAGCAGTTTACGCATAACCTACGAGCAGTACTTC
NA	NA	TRBV11-2	TRBJ2-1	CASSRGLRSSYNEQFF	TGTGCCAGCTCCCGGGGGCTCCGGAGCTCCTACAATGAGCAGTTCTTC
NA	NA	TRBV24-1	TRBJ2-5	CATGYEETQYF	TGTGCCACGGGTTATGAAGAGACCCAGTACTTC
NA	NA	TRBV6-2/TRBV6-3	TRBJ2-1	CASSYSHNEQFF	TGTGCCAGCAGTTACAGCCACAATGAGCAGTTCTTC
TRBD1	NA	TRBV20-1	TRBJ1-1	CSALRAQGGGTEAFF	TGCAGTGCCCTTAGGGCCCAGGGGGGGGGGACTGAAGCTTTCTTT
TRBD1	few	TRBV27	TRBJ2-7	CASGTGRFYEQYF	TGTGCCAGTGGGACAGGGAGGTTTTACGAGCAGTACTTC
NA	NA	TRBV27	TRBJ1-2	CASSNRTAPNYGYTF	TGTGCCAGCAGTAACCGGACAGCCCCTAACTATGGCTACACCTTC
NA	NA	TRBV5-1	TRBJ1-2	CASSLFGGRYGYTF	TGCGCCAGCAGCTTGTTCGGGGGACGCTATGGCTACACCTTC
TRBD1	few	TRBV20-1	TRBJ2-3	CSAIPQGAKADTQYF	TGCAGTGCTATACCACAGGGGGCTAAAGCAGATACGCAGTATTTT
TRBD1	NA	TRBV5-1	TRBJ2-7	CASSSPDRGSSYEQYF	TGCGCCAGCAGCTCACCTGACAGGGGGAGCTCCTACGAGCAGTACTTC